The 27 T cell receptor beta chains below all came from one sample that was sequenced in a study of identical twins. MiXCR, applied by TCRdb to the 5' RACE reads, yields one record per CDR3 protein. The sample lists under 800,000 distinct CDR3 sequences, 20% to 25% occurring once. These sequences were also reported in another study, on T cells expressing NK-cell markers.

The sample taken for sequencing was PBMCs. The receptor set was obtained from a woman in her late teens or twenties in good health.

This clonotype occurred a few times. The V gene is TRBV30, the J gene TRBJ2-1; 12 bases agree with TRBD2. The CDR3 totals 16 residues. V dropped 1 base and J dropped 6; count of bases not matched to a gene: 7. In germline, CDR1 is GTSNPN, CDR2 SVGIG (reference sequence). The CDR3 loop is CAWSGLAGAPLNEQFF. In DNA form, the CDR3 reads TGTGCCTGGAGTGGACTAGCGGGAGCCCCTCTCAATGAGCAGTTCTTC.

This clonotype appeared a few times. The chain joins TRBV7-3 to TRBJ2-3; the match to TRBD2 covers 9 bases. CDR1 is SGHTA and CDR2 is FQGTGA in the germline V gene. The CDR3 sequence is 16 residues long. With 1 base clipped from V and 4 bases from J, the junction kept 6 bases outside the gene matches. In DNA, the CDR3 is TGTGCCAGCAGCTTAATGGCTAGCGGGGTCGCAGATACGCAGTATTTT. Encoded protein: CASSLMASGVADTQYF.

This clonotype was observed many times. The chain is built from TRBV7-8 and TRBJ1-5; no clear D. This CDR3 is 13 amino acids long. The V gene's germline CDR1 is SGHVS and CDR2 FQNEAQ. The V end lost 4 bases, the J end lost 2 bases, and 6 bases lay between the germline ends. CDR3 sequence: CASSSMGNQPQHF. Written as DNA, the CDR3 is TGTGCCAGCAGCTCCATGGGCAATCAGCCCCAGCATTTT.

This clonotype has a count of ten or more. CDR3 sequence reads: CASSRTGTYEQYF. CDR3 nucleotides: TGTGCCAGCAGTCGGACGGGGACCTACGAGCAGTACTTC. The chain uses TRBV6-1 and TRBJ2-7; the D gene is possibly TRBD2 (5 bases). The length of the CDR3 is 13 residues. The ends were cut back, 5 bases at V and 2 bases at J, with 10 bases in the middle. CDR1 and CDR2 from the germline V gene are MNHNS and SASEGT.

This clonotype was observed a handful of times. This chain connects TRBV20-1 to TRBJ2-1; 10 bases are a match to TRBD2. The V gene's germline CDR1 is DFQATT and CDR2 SNEGSKA (reference sequence). Losses at the gene ends were 5 bases for V and 1 base for J; bases not matched to a gene: 11. CDR3 length equals 17 residues. The CDR3 DNA reads TGCAGTGCTCTGAGCGGGGGGGCCGCCCGGTCCTACAATGAGCAGTTCTTC. Encoded protein: CSALSGGAARSYNEQFF.

The chain employs TRBV19 and TRBJ1-2; 7 positions agree with TRBD1. The V and J ends lost 6 bases and 4 bases, in that order; junction bases with no gene match: 11. Germline lookup yields CDR1 LNHDA and CDR2 SQIVND (reference sequence). The CDR3 runs to 15 residues. In DNA, the CDR3 is TGTGCCAGTAGCCTCCGGGACAGACAAATCTATGGCTACACCTTC. Protein sequence: CASSLRDRQIYGYTF.

The CDR3 DNA sequence: TGCAGTGCCCGGACAGGGGGTAGTGGCACTGAAGCTTTCTTT. Its protein product is CSARTGGSGTEAFF. The rearrangement joins TRBV20-1 to TRBJ1-1; 10 nucleotides align to TRBD1. Per the germline V gene, CDR1 is DFQATT and CDR2 is SNEGSKA (reference sequence). This CDR3 has 14 residues. The V segment lost 6 bases and the J segment 4 bases; nucleotides outside the gene matches: 8.

The rearrangement links TRBV2 to TRBJ2-2; possible D gene TRBD1, 6 bases. Looked up from germline, CDR1 is SNHLY and CDR2 is FYNNEI. This CDR3 region has 12 residues. The V gene lost 6 bases and the J gene lost 8 bases, with 10 bases spanning the gap. The CDR3 bases are TGTGCCAGCAGCAGGGGTTGGGGGGAGCTGTTTTTT. It codes for CASSRGWGELFF.

This clonotype was observed at least ten times. DNA for the CDR3: TGTGCCAGCAGTCCTCCGCCGAACACCGGGGAGCTGTTTTTT. Translated, it gives CASSPPPNTGELFF. The rearrangement joins TRBV6-1 to TRBJ2-2; D is ambiguous. This CDR3 region has 14 residues. Trimming shortened V by 5 bases and J by 0 bases, and 7 bases separated the two germline ends. In germline, CDR1 is MNHNS, CDR2 SASEGT.

The chain has TRBV10-2 and TRBJ2-7; possible D gene TRBD1, 5 bases. Germline V gene data show CDR1 as WSHSY and CDR2 as SAAADI. The CDR3 covers 14 residues. Deletions cut 7 bases from V and 1 base from J, with 14 bases between. Here the CDR3 reads CASTKVAGSYEQYF. The DNA of the CDR3 is TGCGCCAGCACGAAGGTGGCAGGGTCCTACGAGCAGTACTTC.

The genes are TRBV5-6 and TRBJ2-5, with D possibly TRBD1 on 5 matching bases. V lost 3 bases and J lost 0, with 12 bases in between. Germline CDR1 and CDR2: SGHDT and YYEEEE. This CDR3 is 15 amino acids long. CDR3 residues: CASSSAQGNQETQYF. In DNA, the CDR3 is TGTGCCAGCAGCTCGGCTCAGGGCAACCAAGAGACCCAGTACTTC.

The CDR3 region is CASQTSGSQEQYF. The CDR3 DNA follows: TGTGCCAGCCAGACTAGCGGGAGCCAAGAGCAGTACTTC. The gene calls are TRBV10-3 and TRBJ2-7, with 12 bases matching TRBD2. The V gene's germline CDR1 is ENHRY and CDR2 SYGVKD. J lost 7 bases, V lost 10 bases, and 8 bases had no gene match. The CDR3 has 13 residues.

The chain joins TRBV20-1 to TRBJ2-2; D call uncertain. V was shortened by 0 bases and J by 3 bases, with 8 bases between the two germline ends. CDR1 is DFQATT, CDR2 SNEGSKA, per germline (reference sequence). The CDR3 has 14 amino acids. For the CDR3, the DNA is TGCAGTGCTAGAGATAGTACGGACACCGGGGAGCTGTTTTTT. Translated: CSARDSTDTGELFF.

The V call is TRBV5-1, the J call TRBJ2-7, with a weak D call TRBD1 (6 bases). Germline CDR1 SGHRS, CDR2 YFSETQ. This CDR3 is 15 amino acids long. V lost 7 bases to trimming and J lost 1 base, with 18 bases between them. The DNA of the CDR3 is TGCGCCAGCTCCACAGGGCGCGGGCTTTCCTACGAGCAGTACTTC. It specifies CASSTGRGLSYEQYF.

The chain recombines TRBV6-1 with TRBJ2-1; TRBD2 matches at 12 bases. The V gene end was trimmed by 11 bases and the J gene end by 10 bases; junction bases not matched to a gene: 12. Germline loops: CDR1 MNHNS, CDR2 SASEGT. The CDR3 runs 14 residues. CDR3 nucleotide sequence: TGTGCCGTCTCCCTCACTAGCGGGGGGTGGGAGCAGTTCTTC. It codes for CAVSLTSGGWEQFF.

V usage is TRBV4-1 and J usage is TRBJ2-1, with a weak D call TRBD1 (5 bases). Germline-derived CDR1 and CDR2 are MGHRA and YSYEKL. The CDR3 has 13 residues. Between the trimmed V and J ends, which lost 1 base and 6 bases, there was a span of 7 bases. CDR3 bases: TGCGCCAGCAGCCAAGCTAGGGGCAATGAGCAGTTCTTC. Translated: CASSQARGNEQFF.

This clonotype has at least ten counts. The V call is TRBV3-1, the J call TRBJ2-2; D tentatively fits TRBD1 or TRBD2 (5 bases each). The ends were cut back, 4 bases at V and 0 bases at J, with 9 bases in the middle. The CDR3 loop spans 15 amino acids. Germline V gene lookup returns CDR1 LGHDT and CDR2 YNNKEL (reference sequence). CDR3 in amino acids: CASSRGTANTGELFF. The DNA of the CDR3 is TGTGCCAGCAGCCGAGGGACCGCGAACACCGGGGAGCTGTTTTTT.

V gene TRBV6-2 or TRBV6-3 combines with J gene TRBJ2-3; 13 bases align to TRBD2. The CDR3 extends over 13 amino acids. CDR1 and CDR2 from the germline V gene are MNHEY and SVGEGT. J gave up 8 bases and V 6 bases, and 2 bases lay outside the gene matches. The CDR3 spells CASSRLAGGTQYF. The CDR3 region has the DNA TGTGCCAGCAGCCGACTAGCGGGAGGTACGCAGTATTTT.

The CDR3 sequence is CAWSPTGLNTEAFF. CDR3 sequence (DNA): TGTGCCTGGAGTCCGACAGGGTTGAACACTGAAGCTTTCTTT. V and J are TRBV30 and TRBJ1-1; 7 bases map to TRBD1. The CDR3 consists of 14 residues. Germline V lookup: CDR1 GTSNPN, CDR2 SVGIG (reference sequence). The junction had 3 bases not matched to a gene; V was cut back by 2 bases and J by 0 bases.

The table lists this clonotype with many counts. The V call is TRBV6-5, the J call TRBJ2-3, with D tentatively TRBD2 (5 bases). V lost 2 bases and J lost 4, with 7 bases in between. Germline CDR1 MNHEY, CDR2 SVGAGI. This CDR3 has 13 amino acids. The CDR3 protein is CASSYGSSDTQYF. The CDR3 nucleotides read TGTGCCAGCAGTTACGGGAGCTCAGATACGCAGTATTTT.

The V call is TRBV11-2, the J call TRBJ2-1; 9 bases align to TRBD2. The CDR3 has 16 amino acids. J gave up 5 bases and V 4 bases, and 9 bases lay outside the gene matches. The germline V gene encodes CDR1 SGHAT and CDR2 FQNNGV. CDR3 in amino acids: CASSSPGLASHNEQFF. The CDR3 nucleotides are TGTGCCAGCAGCTCCCCGGGACTAGCATCCCACAATGAGCAGTTCTTC.

This clonotype appeared many times. The rearrangement uses TRBV20-1 and TRBJ1-1, with D maybe TRBD1 (5 bases). The CDR3 contains 14 residues. The germline CDR1 and CDR2 sequences are DFQATT and SNEGSKA (reference sequence). Trimming cost V 2 bases and J 2 bases, with 12 bases left between them. In DNA form, the CDR3 reads TGCAGTGCTAGAAACCCAGGGCAAAACACTGAAGCTTTCTTT. Translating gives CSARNPGQNTEAFF.

The chain recombines TRBV4-1 with TRBJ2-1; D remains unclear. The V gene lost 3 bases and the J gene lost 10 bases, with 10 bases spanning the gap. This CDR3 is built from 12 residues. The germline V gene has CDR1 MGHRA and CDR2 YSYEKL. The CDR3 DNA is TGCGCCAGCAGCCAGTATGAAGGGGAGCAGTTCTTC. Protein sequence: CASSQYEGEQFF.

This clonotype occurred many times. The chain is built from TRBV10-3 and TRBJ2-5, with D hard to call. The V end was cut by 0 bases, the J end by 2 bases, with 7 bases between. This CDR3 has 14 residues. Germline V CDR1 and CDR2: ENHRY, SYGVKD. CDR3 protein: CAISESELQETQYF. As DNA, the CDR3 is TGTGCCATCAGTGAGTCGGAACTACAAGAGACCCAGTACTTC.

This clonotype has more than one count but fewer than ten. The chain recombines TRBV29-1 with TRBJ1-1, with D perhaps matching TRBD1 (6 bases). Germline V CDR1 and CDR2: SQVTM, ANQGSEA. Between the trimmed V and J ends, which lost 0 bases and 1 base, there was a span of 12 bases. The CDR3 has 15 residues. DNA for the CDR3: TGCAGCGTTGAAGACCCGGGACAAGAGAACACTGAAGCTTTCTTT. Translating it yields CSVEDPGQENTEAFF.

This clonotype was seen more than once but under ten times. This chain connects TRBV20-1 to TRBJ2-5; 7 bases align to TRBD2. The ends lost 0 bases at V and 5 bases at J; junction bases unmatched: 6. CDR3 size: 14 residues. Germline lookup yields CDR1 DFQATT and CDR2 SNEGSKA (reference sequence). CDR3 sequence (DNA): TGCAGTGCTAGAGATATAGGTAGCGGGGAGACCCAGTACTTC. Amino acids: CSARDIGSGETQYF.

The V gene is TRBV2, the J gene TRBJ2-1, with a weak D call TRBD2 (6 bases). The CDR3 contains 13 residues. Trimming removed 8 bases at V and 12 bases at J, with 20 bases between. CDR1 is SNHLY and CDR2 is FYNNEI in the germline V gene. The DNA of the CDR3 is TGTGCCAGCGGAGCGACTAGGTTCTGGGCGCAGTTCTTC. It yields the protein CASGATRFWAQFF.